The rows below give T cell receptor beta chains drawn from one sample of a study of blood T cell repertoires in COVID-19. TCRdb keeps only in-frame clones here, not all; method: immunoSEQ multiplex PCR. The sample contains 100,000 or so clones, nearly 90% of which appear only once. The source material was peripheral blood. Receptors were obtained from a man aged 50 to 60 with active COVID-19. Both conserved end residues are part of each CDR3. D genes are given only for firm matches. Where a row states a size, it is once, few, many or the class of an expanded clone; other rows omit it.

clone_size	v_call	j_call	d_call	cdr3_aa	cdr3_nt
-	TRBV21-1	TRBJ2-7	-	CASSRLAGNRYEQYF	TGTGCCAGCAGCCGACTAGCGGGGAACCGCTACGAGCAGTACTTC
-	TRBV5-1	TRBJ2-1	-	CASSRGGQGDNEQFF	TGCGCCAGCAGCAGGGGGGGACAAGGGGACAATGAGCAGTTCTTC
few	TRBV4-1	TRBJ1-6	TRBD1	CASSQADRDGSPLHF	TGCGCCAGCAGCCAAGCTGACAGGGACGGTTCACCCCTCCACTTT
-	TRBV7-6	TRBJ2-7	TRBD2	CASSSFPGGGAIYEQYF	TGTGCCAGCAGCTCCTTCCCCGGCGGGGGGGCCATCTACGAGCAGTACTTC
-	TRBV10-3	TRBJ1-1	TRBD1	CAAQGTVKTEAFF	TGTGCCGCCCAAGGGACAGTGAAAACTGAAGCTTTCTTT
-	TRBV6-6	TRBJ1-1	-	CASTIPRGSEAFF	TGTGCCAGCACCATCCCAAGAGGGTCAGAAGCTTTCTTT
-	TRBV12-3/TRBV12-4	TRBJ2-5	TRBD1	CASSSTGRETQYF	TGTGCCAGCAGTTCGACAGGGCGTGAGACCCAGTACTTC
-	TRBV4-1	TRBJ2-7	-	CASSQIQGYEQYF	TGCGCCAGCAGCCAGATACAGGGTTACGAGCAGTACTTC
-	TRBV3-1/TRBV3-2	TRBJ1-1	-	CASSQMGGETEAFF	TGTGCCAGCAGCCAGATGGGGGGGGAGACTGAAGCTTTCTTT
-	TRBV5-1	TRBJ2-7	TRBD2	CASSPPGLAGGEQYF	TGCGCCAGCAGCCCCCCGGGACTAGCGGGGGGCGAGCAGTACTTC
-	TRBV6-9	TRBJ2-3	TRBD2	CADRTSGAQGDTQYF	TGTGCCGATAGGACTAGCGGGGCTCAAGGGGATACGCAGTATTTT
few	TRBV19	TRBJ2-7	-	CASSQRARSSYEQYF	TGTGCCAGTAGTCAGAGGGCTAGAAGCTCCTACGAGCAGTACTTC
-	TRBV27	TRBJ2-7	TRBD1	CASSSAGGSYEQYF	TGTGCCAGCAGTTCCGCAGGGGGTTCCTACGAGCAGTACTTC
-	TRBV11-2	TRBJ2-7	TRBD1	CASSTDRESYEQYF	TGTGCCAGCAGCACCGACAGGGAATCCTACGAGCAGTACTTC
-	TRBV10-3	TRBJ1-2	TRBD1	CAISGDRNYGYTF	TGTGCCATCAGTGGGGACAGAAACTATGGCTACACCTTC
-	TRBV13	TRBJ1-6	TRBD1	CASSSGQGNSPLHF	TGTGCCAGCAGCTCCGGACAGGGGAATTCACCCCTCCACTTT
once	TRBV11-2	TRBJ2-6	TRBD2	CASSLGGGTANVLTF	TGTGCCAGCAGCTTAGGCGGGGGAACCGCCAACGTCCTGACTTTC
-	TRBV2	TRBJ2-4	-	CASSEQGAKNIQYF	TGTGCCAGCAGTGAACAGGGCGCCAAAAACATTCAGTACTTC
-	TRBV2	TRBJ2-2	TRBD1	CASSGDRATGELFF	TGTGCCAGCAGTGGTGACAGGGCAACCGGGGAGCTGTTTTTT
-	TRBV4-3	TRBJ2-1	TRBD2	CASSPPSGGQHNEQFF	TGCGCCAGCAGCCCTCCCAGCGGGGGCCAACACAATGAGCAGTTCTTC
-	TRBV6-6	TRBJ2-5	TRBD2	CASSYSGLAGETQYF	TGTGCCAGCAGTTACTCAGGGCTAGCGGGGGAGACCCAGTACTTC
-	TRBV30	TRBJ1-6	TRBD1	CAWSVRDRAPNSPLHF	TGTGCCTGGAGTGTACGTGACAGGGCCCCTAATTCACCCCTCCACTTT
once	TRBV24-1	TRBJ2-7	TRBD1	CATSDLGTGDPYEQYF	TGTGCCACCAGTGATTTAGGGACAGGAGACCCCTACGAGCAGTACTTC
-	TRBV6-5	TRBJ1-1	-	CASSYSGGKGAFF	TGTGCCAGCAGTTACTCGGGGGGGAAGGGAGCTTTCTTT
-	TRBV6-4	TRBJ2-5	-	CAKHAWARGSQETQYF	TGTGCGAAGCATGCGTGGGCCCGTGGGTCCCAAGAGACCCAGTACTTC
-	TRBV5-4	TRBJ2-7	-	CASSLTGVSYEQYF	TGTGCCAGCAGCTTGACCGGGGTATCCTACGAGCAGTACTTC
-	TRBV6-6	TRBJ2-2	-	CASKADLSAGELFF	TGTGCCAGCAAGGCGGATCTGAGCGCGGGGGAGCTGTTTTTT
-	TRBV10-3	TRBJ1-1	-	CATGGGNVNTEAFF	TGTGCAACGGGGGGAGGGAATGTGAACACTGAAGCTTTCTTT
-	TRBV6-5	TRBJ2-5	TRBD2	CASRLLAGDAGAQYF	TGTGCCAGCAGACTACTAGCGGGGGACGCGGGGGCCCAGTACTTC
-	TRBV21-1	TRBJ1-2	-	CASSRNRGFLPYGYTF	TGTGCCAGCAGCAGAAACAGGGGATTTTTACCCTATGGCTACACCTTC
-	TRBV29-1	TRBJ1-5	-	CSVLQAPNQPQHF	TGCAGCGTGTTACAGGCTCCTAATCAGCCCCAGCATTTT
-	TRBV10-3	TRBJ2-7	TRBD1	CAISGRGQYEQYF	TGTGCCATCAGTGGTAGGGGGCAGTACGAGCAGTACTTC
-	TRBV30	TRBJ1-6	-	CAWSEGGGSPLHF	TGTGCCTGGAGTGAGGGCGGGGGTTCACCCCTCCACTTT
-	TRBV6-5	TRBJ1-5	-	CASKPQGQPQHF	TGTGCCAGCAAACCACAGGGTCAGCCCCAGCATTTT
-	TRBV3-1/TRBV3-2	TRBJ2-5	-	CASSQDSFQETQYF	TGTGCCAGCAGCCAGGACAGCTTCCAAGAGACCCAGTACTTC
once	TRBV6-6	TRBJ2-1	TRBD2	CASSYSITSGGGEQFF	TGTGCCAGCAGTTACTCGATTACTAGCGGGGGCGGTGAGCAGTTCTTC
-	TRBV5-1	TRBJ1-4	TRBD1	CASSPQGGREKLFF	TGCGCCAGCAGCCCACAGGGGGGACGTGAAAAACTGTTTTTT
-	TRBV11-2	TRBJ2-3	TRBD2	CASSPLRRAGGPYTQYF	TGTGCCAGCAGCCCCCTCAGGAGGGCGGGGGGGCCTTATACGCAGTATTTT
once	TRBV5-1	TRBJ1-2	TRBD1	CASRIQGASYGYTF	TGCGCCAGCAGGATACAGGGGGCTTCCTATGGCTACACCTTC
-	TRBV15	TRBJ2-7	-	CATSRGGRGQASYEQYF	TGTGCCACCAGCAGGGGGGGGAGGGGACAGGCGTCCTACGAGCAGTACTTC
-	TRBV9	TRBJ2-3	TRBD2	CASSPRGQAGGLSTDTQYF	TGTGCCAGCAGCCCCAGAGGGCAAGCGGGGGGCCTGAGCACAGATACGCAGTATTTT